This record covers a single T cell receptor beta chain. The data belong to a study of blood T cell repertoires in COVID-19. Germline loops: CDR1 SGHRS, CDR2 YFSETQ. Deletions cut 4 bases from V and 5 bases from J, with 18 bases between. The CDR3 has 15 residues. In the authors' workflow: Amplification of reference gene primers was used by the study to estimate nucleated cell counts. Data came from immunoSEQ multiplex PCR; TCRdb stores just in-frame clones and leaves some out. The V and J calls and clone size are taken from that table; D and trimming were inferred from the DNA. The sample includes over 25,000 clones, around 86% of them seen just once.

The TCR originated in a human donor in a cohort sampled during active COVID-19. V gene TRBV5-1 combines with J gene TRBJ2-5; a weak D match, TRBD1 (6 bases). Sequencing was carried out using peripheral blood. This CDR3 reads CASSRSGHQEETQYF. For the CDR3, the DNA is TGCGCCAGCAGCCGATCGGGACACCAGGAGGAGACCCAGTACTTC. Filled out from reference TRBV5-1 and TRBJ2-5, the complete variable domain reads KAGVTQTPRYLIKTRGQQVTLSCSPISGHRSVSWYQQTPGQGLQFLFEYFSETQRNKGNFPGRFSGRQFSNSRSEMNVSTLELGDSALYLCASSRSGHQEETQYFGPGTRLLVL.